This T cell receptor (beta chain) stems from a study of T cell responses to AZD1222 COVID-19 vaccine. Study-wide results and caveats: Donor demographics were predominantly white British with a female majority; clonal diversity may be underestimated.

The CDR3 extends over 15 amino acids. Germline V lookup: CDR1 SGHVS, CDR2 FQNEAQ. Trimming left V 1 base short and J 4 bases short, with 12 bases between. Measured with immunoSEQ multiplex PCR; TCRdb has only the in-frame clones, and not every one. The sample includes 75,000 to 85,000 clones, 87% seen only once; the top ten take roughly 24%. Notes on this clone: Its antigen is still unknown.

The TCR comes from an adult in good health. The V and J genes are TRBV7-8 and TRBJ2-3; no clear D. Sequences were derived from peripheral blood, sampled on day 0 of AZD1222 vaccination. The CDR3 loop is CASSLVVWVADTQYF. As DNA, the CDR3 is TGTGCCAGCAGCTTAGTTGTCTGGGTGGCAGATACGCAGTATTTT.